One sample yielded the 4 T cell receptor beta chains listed below, sequenced in a study of response to subunit inactivated influenza vaccine. TCRdb processed the RT-PCR reads anew with MiXCR; each CDR3 protein has one entry. The sample consists of roughly 700,000 distinct CDR3 sequences, roughly 14% of them appearing once. The sequenced sample was PBMCs from blood, obtained about 12 days after vaccination. These receptors were collected from a man aged 45 to 65 who received an inactivated influenza vaccine.

The chain combines TRBV11-2 with TRBJ2-1, with D possibly being TRBD2 (6 bases). The germline CDR1 and CDR2 sequences are SGHAT and FQNNGV. CDR3 size: 15 residues. Trimming stripped 0 bases from V and 7 bases from J, with 13 bases between. CDR3 bases: TGTGCCAGCAGCTTAGAGGCTAGCGTCGGAAATGAGCAGTTCTTC. It specifies CASSLEASVGNEQFF. The full variable domain, completed using reference TRBV11-2 and TRBJ2-1, is EAGVAQSPRYKIIEKRQSVAFWCNPISGHATLYWYQQILGQGPKLLIQFQNNGVVDDSQLPKDRFSAERLKGVDSTLKIQPAKLEDSAVYLCASSLEASVGNEQFFGPGTRLTVL.

This clonotype was detected only a few times. V gene TRBV7-9 combines with J gene TRBJ2-3; D is unresolved. The germline V gene encodes CDR1 SEHNR and CDR2 FQNEAQ (reference sequence). CDR3 length: 12 amino acids. Trimming removed 8 bases at V and 6 bases at J, with 12 bases between. This CDR3 is CASGQGIDTQYF. CDR3 nucleotides: TGTGCCAGCGGCCAAGGGATCGATACGCAGTATTTT. Complete variable domain (other parts from reference TRBV7-9 and TRBJ2-3): DTGVSQNPRHKITKRGQNVTFRCDPISEHNRLYWYRQTLGQGPEFLTYFQNEAQLEKSRLLSDRFSAERPKGSFSTLEIQRTEQGDSAMYLCASGQGIDTQYFGPGTRLTVL.

V is TRBV28 and J is TRBJ1-1; no reliable D call. V lost 8 bases and J 1 base, leaving 8 bases between the germline ends. The CDR3 contains 12 residues. The V gene's germline CDR1 is MDHEN and CDR2 SYDVKM. Written as DNA, the CDR3 is TGTGCCAGCGTTACAGAGAACACTGAAGCTTTCTTT. Translating it yields CASVTENTEAFF.

The rearrangement links TRBV7-6 to TRBJ2-3; 12 bases line up with TRBD2. V shed 5 bases and J 0 bases; nucleotides not matched to a gene: 6. Germline V gene lookup returns CDR1 SGHVS and CDR2 FNYEAQ. The CDR3 runs to 17 residues. CDR3 bases: TGTGCCAGCAGCGAGCTAGCGGGAGGGCCCAGCACAGATACGCAGTATTTT. It yields the protein CASSELAGGPSTDTQYF.